Sequencing of this T cell receptor (beta chain) was carried out in a study of blood T cell repertoires in COVID-19. On the study more broadly: PBMCs, B-cell-depleted T cells, or T cells were the source of the cDNA or gDNA that made up the material.

Sequenced by immunoSEQ multiplex PCR; TCRdb stores in-frame clones only, minus some. The sample records some 130,000 clones, 70% to 85% being singletons. The germline gives CDR1 SGHTS, CDR2 YDEGEE. Between the trimmed V and J ends, which lost 4 bases and 0 bases, there was a span of 21 bases. The CDR3 totals 18 residues. Sequencing used peripheral blood. The chain is built from TRBV5-8 and TRBJ2-3, with TRBD2 as a possible D gene (6 bases). The source is a man in his fifties or sixties who had recovered from COVID-19. For the CDR3, the DNA is TGTGCCAGCAGCCTCTTGACGGCGCTAGCGCGTAGCACAGATACGCAGTATTTT. Its protein is CASSLLTALARSTDTQYF.